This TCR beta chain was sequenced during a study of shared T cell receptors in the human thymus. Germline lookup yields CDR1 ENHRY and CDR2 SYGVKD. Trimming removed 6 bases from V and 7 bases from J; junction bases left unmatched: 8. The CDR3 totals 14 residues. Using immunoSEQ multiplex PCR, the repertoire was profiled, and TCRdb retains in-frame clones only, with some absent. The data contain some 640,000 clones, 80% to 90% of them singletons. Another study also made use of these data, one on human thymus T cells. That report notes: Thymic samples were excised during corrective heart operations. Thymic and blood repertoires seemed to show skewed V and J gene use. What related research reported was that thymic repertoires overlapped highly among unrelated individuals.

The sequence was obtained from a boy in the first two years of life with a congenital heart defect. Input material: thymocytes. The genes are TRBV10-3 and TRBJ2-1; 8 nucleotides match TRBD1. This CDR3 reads CAIRAGTGINEQFF. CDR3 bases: TGTGCCATCAGGGCCGGGACAGGAATTAATGAGCAGTTCTTC.